This T cell receptor (beta chain) was documented in a study of blood T cell repertoires in COVID-19. CDR1 is SGHRS, CDR2 YFSETQ, per germline. J lost 5 bases, V lost 0 bases, and 1 base had no gene match. This CDR3 has 14 amino acids. Patients from Seattle were sampled longitudinally, starting during active infection. Authors' data handling: Reference gene primer amplification gave nucleated cell count estimates. The data were produced by immunoSEQ multiplex PCR, yet TCRdb's version contains in-frame clones alone and is incomplete. V and J calls and clone size are those listed in that table; D and trimming were worked out from the DNA. There are about 170,000 clones in the sample; 86% occur only once, and approximately 10% lies in the top ten. A remark on this clone: The identical CDR3 is also encoded by other nucleotide sequences in the sample.

The V call is TRBV5-1, the J call TRBJ1-5; TRBD1 agrees at 8 bases. The sequence was obtained from a woman aged 55-75 years with COVID-19, enrolled during active disease. Sequences were obtained from peripheral blood. The CDR3 bases are TGCGCCAGCAGCTTGGACAGGGGGGATCAGCCCCAGCATTTT. This encodes CASSLDRGDQPQHF.